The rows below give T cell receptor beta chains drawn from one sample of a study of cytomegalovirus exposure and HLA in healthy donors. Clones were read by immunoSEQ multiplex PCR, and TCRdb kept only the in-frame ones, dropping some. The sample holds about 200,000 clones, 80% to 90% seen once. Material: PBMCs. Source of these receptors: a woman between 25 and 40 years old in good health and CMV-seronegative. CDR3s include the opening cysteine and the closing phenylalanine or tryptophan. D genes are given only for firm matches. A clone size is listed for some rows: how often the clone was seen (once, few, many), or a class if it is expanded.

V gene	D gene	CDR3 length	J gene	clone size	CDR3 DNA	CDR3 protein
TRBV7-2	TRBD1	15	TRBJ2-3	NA	TGTGCCAGCAGCTTAGATTCAGGGGGCATCGATACGCAGTATTTT	CASSLDSGGIDTQYF
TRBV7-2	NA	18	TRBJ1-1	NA	TGTGCCAGCAGCTCCCGACGCACCGGGGGGGGGCTGGCGACTGAAGCTTTCTTT	CASSSRRTGGGLATEAFF
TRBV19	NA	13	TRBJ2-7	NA	TGTGCCAGTAGTATCCAGGGGCCCTACGAGCAGTACTTC	CASSIQGPYEQYF
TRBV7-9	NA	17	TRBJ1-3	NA	TGTGCCAGCAGCTTCCCACTGGAGGGCCTCTCTGGAAACACCATATATTTT	CASSFPLEGLSGNTIYF
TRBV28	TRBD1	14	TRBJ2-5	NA	TGTGCCAGCAGAGGCACAGGGGAGCAAGAGACCCAGTACTTC	CASRGTGEQETQYF
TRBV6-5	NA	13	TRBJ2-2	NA	TGTGCCAGCAGTTACGCTACCCCCGGGGAGCTGTTTTTT	CASSYATPGELFF
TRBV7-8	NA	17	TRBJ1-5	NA	TGTGCCAGCAGCCCCAGGCTGGGAGGACTCAGACCCCAGCCCCAGCATTTT	CASSPRLGGLRPQPQHF
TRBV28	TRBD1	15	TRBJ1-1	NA	TGTGCCAGCAGTGTTCCTGGGACAGGGGGAACTGAAGCTTTCTTT	CASSVPGTGGTEAFF
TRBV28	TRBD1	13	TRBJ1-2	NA	TGTGCCAGCAAGGACAGGGGAGTTCATGGCTACACCTTC	CASKDRGVHGYTF
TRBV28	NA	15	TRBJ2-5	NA	TGTGCCAGCACGAAACTCGCGGGACGGGCGAGTTTCCAGTACTTC	CASTKLAGRASFQYF
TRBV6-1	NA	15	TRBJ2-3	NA	TGTGCCAGCAGTGAAGGGGCAGGGAGGTCAGATACGCAGTATTTT	CASSEGAGRSDTQYF
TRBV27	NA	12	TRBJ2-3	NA	TGTGCCAGCAGTTTACCGGCAGATACGCAGTATTTT	CASSLPADTQYF
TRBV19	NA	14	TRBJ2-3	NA	TGTGCCAGTCTTTCAGGGTGGGGCACAGATACGCAGTATTTT	CASLSGWGTDTQYF
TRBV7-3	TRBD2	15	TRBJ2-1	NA	TGTGCCAGCAGCCCGGGACTAGCGGGATACAATGAGCAGTTCTTC	CASSPGLAGYNEQFF
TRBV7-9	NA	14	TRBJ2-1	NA	TGTGCCAGCAGCTTGAATGGACAGATTAATGAGCAGTTCTTC	CASSLNGQINEQFF
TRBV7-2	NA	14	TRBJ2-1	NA	TGTGCCAGCAGCTTAGGAGGTTACTACAATGAGCAGTTCTTC	CASSLGGYYNEQFF
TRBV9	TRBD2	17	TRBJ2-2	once	TGTGCCAGCAGCCCCTGGACTAGCGGGAGTGGCACCGGGGAGCTGTTTTTT	CASSPWTSGSGTGELFF
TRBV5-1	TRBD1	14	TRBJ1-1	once	TGCGCCAGCAGTGCGGACAGGGCGAACACTGAAGCTTTCTTT	CASSADRANTEAFF
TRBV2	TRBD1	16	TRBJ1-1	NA	TGTGCCAGCAGTGTTAGAGGACAGGGGTTGAACACTGAAGCTTTCTTT	CASSVRGQGLNTEAFF
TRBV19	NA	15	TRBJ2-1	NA	TGTGCCAGTAGTATAAGTTTCCAGTCCTACAATGAGCAGTTCTTC	CASSISFQSYNEQFF
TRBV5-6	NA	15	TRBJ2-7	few	TGTGCCAGCAGCTTGGTTCATTACAAAGCGGATGAGCAGTACTTC	CASSLVHYKADEQYF
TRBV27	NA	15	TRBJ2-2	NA	TGTGCCAGCAGTTTACAGGGCGACGGCACCGGGGAGCTGTTTTTT	CASSLQGDGTGELFF
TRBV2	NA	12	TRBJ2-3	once	TGTGCCAGCAGTGAAGTCGGGGATACGCAGTATTTT	CASSEVGDTQYF
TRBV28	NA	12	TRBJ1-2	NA	TGTGCCAGCAGTCCAGGACTCTATGGCTACACCTTC	CASSPGLYGYTF
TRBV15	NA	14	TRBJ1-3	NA	TGTGCCACCAGCGCTAGCGGTTCTGGAAACACCATATATTTT	CATSASGSGNTIYF
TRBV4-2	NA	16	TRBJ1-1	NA	TGTGCCAGCAGCCAAATACAGGGCCGATATAACACTGAAGCTTTCTTT	CASSQIQGRYNTEAFF
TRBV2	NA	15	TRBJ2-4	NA	TGTGCCAGCAGTGAACCGCGGGACAGTAAAAACATTCAGTACTTC	CASSEPRDSKNIQYF
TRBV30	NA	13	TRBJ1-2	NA	TGTGCCTGGGGCAAAGAGGCTAACTATGGCTACACCTTC	CAWGKEANYGYTF
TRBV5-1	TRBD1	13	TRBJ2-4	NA	TGCGCCAGCAGCCCACAGGGGACCAACATTCAGTACTTC	CASSPQGTNIQYF
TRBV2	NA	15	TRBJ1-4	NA	TGTGCCAGCAGTGCGAGCCTACCAACTAATGAAAAACTGTTTTTT	CASSASLPTNEKLFF
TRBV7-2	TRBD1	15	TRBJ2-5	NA	TGTGCCAGCAGCACCCGCGGGACAGGGCAAGAGACCCAGTACTTC	CASSTRGTGQETQYF
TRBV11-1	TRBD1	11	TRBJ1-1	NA	TGTGCCAGCAGCCGGACAGGTGAAGCTTTCTTT	CASSRTGEAFF
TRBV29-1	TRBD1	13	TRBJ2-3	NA	TGCAGCGTTGAAACCCAGGGGGCAGATACGCAGTATTTT	CSVETQGADTQYF
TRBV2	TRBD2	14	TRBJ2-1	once	TGTGCCAGCACGGGGACTAGCGGGATGGATGAGCAGTTCTTC	CASTGTSGMDEQFF
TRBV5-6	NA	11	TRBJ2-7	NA	TGTGCCAGCACCGACAGCTACGAGCAGTACTTC	CASTDSYEQYF
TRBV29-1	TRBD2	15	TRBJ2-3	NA	TGCAGCGGGGCGGGAGGACGGGTAGGCACAGATACGCAGTATTTT	CSGAGGRVGTDTQYF
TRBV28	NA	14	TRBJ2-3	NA	TGTGCCAGCAGTTTACAGGCAACAAGGGATACGCAGTATTTT	CASSLQATRDTQYF
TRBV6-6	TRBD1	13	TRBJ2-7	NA	TGTGCCAGCAGTCAGGGACAGGCCTACGAGCAGTACTTC	CASSQGQAYEQYF
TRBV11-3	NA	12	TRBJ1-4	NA	TGTGCCAGCACTGCAACTAATGAAAAACTGTTTTTT	CASTATNEKLFF
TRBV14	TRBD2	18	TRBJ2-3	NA	TGTGCCAGCAGCCAACTAGCGGGAGGCCTCGGTTTCACAGATACGCAGTATTTT	CASSQLAGGLGFTDTQYF
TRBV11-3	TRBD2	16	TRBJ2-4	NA	TGTGCCAGCAGCTTAGACGGGGCGGGGGGAAAAAACATTCAGTACTTC	CASSLDGAGGKNIQYF
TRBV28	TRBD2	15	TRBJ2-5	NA	TGTGCCAGCAGCCGACACAGCGGGGGTCAAGAGACCCAGTACTTC	CASSRHSGGQETQYF
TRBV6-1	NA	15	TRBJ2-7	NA	TGTGCCAGCAGTGGGGGACTTCCCACGACTTACGAGCAGTACTTC	CASSGGLPTTYEQYF
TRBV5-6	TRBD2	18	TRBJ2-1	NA	TGTGCCAGCAGCCTCACCGGAGGGCGGGAGTATTCCTACAATGAGCAGTTCTTC	CASSLTGGREYSYNEQFF
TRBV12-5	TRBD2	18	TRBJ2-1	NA	TGTGCTAGTGGAACCGGGACTAGCGGGGGCCAGACATACAATGAGCAGTTCTTC	CASGTGTSGGQTYNEQFF
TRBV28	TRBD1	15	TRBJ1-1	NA	TGTGCCAGCAGTTTTTTGGACAGGGGCGCCACTGAAGCTTTCTTT	CASSFLDRGATEAFF
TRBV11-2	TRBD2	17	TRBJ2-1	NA	TGTGCCAGCAGCTCCTGGCGGGGGAGGGGCTCCTACAATGAGCAGTTCTTC	CASSSWRGRGSYNEQFF